These T cell receptor beta chains were read from a single sample in a study of T cells in Graves' hyperthyroidism and ophthalmopathy. TCRdb re-analysed the multiplex PCR reads in MiXCR, keeping a single row per CDR3 protein. Of more than 550,000 distinct CDR3 sequences in the sample, roughly a sixth are singletons; the top ten hold 16%. Sequenced material: blood. The origin of the receptors is a woman aged 50 to 60 with Graves' hyperthyroidism that later progressed to Graves' ophthalmopathy. Each CDR3 is given with its conserved first and last residue. The D gene is left open where the match is weak. For some rows the clone size is stated as once, few or many, or as a class when expanded; others skip it.

many	TRBD2	TRBV27	TRBJ2-1	CASTIAGPVYNEQFF	TGTGCCAGCACCATAGCGGGTCCCGTCTACAATGAGCAGTTCTTC
few	NA	TRBV9	TRBJ2-1	CASSVDQRSYNEQFF	TGTGCCAGCAGCGTAGATCAGCGTTCCTACAATGAGCAGTTCTTC
many	TRBD1	TRBV20-1	TRBJ2-1	CSAPAWDRERNEQFF	TGCAGTGCCCCGGCTTGGGACAGGGAGAGGAATGAGCAGTTCTTC
few	TRBD1	TRBV6-1	TRBJ1-6	CASILDRAANSPLHF	TGTGCCAGTATACTGGACAGGGCCGCGAATTCACCCCTCCACTTT
NA	TRBD2	TRBV7-8	TRBJ2-2	CASSLVAGPLPGELFF	TGTGCCAGCAGCTTAGTAGCGGGGCCACTGCCCGGGGAGCTGTTTTTT
few	TRBD1	TRBV11-2	TRBJ2-2	CASSSGQGKAGELFF	TGTGCCAGCAGCTCGGGACAGGGAAAGGCCGGGGAGCTGTTTTTT
many	NA	TRBV3-1	TRBJ2-5	CASSHTFDGIETQYF	TGTGCCAGCAGCCACACGTTCGACGGGATCGAGACCCAGTACTTC
many	TRBD1	TRBV2	TRBJ1-2	CASSLTGVDGYTF	TGTGCCAGCAGCCTAACAGGGGTTGATGGCTACACCTTC
NA	TRBD2	TRBV30	TRBJ2-5	CAWSPRGTSGAPQETQYF	TGTGCCTGGAGTCCCCGAGGGACTAGCGGGGCCCCTCAAGAGACCCAGTACTTC
NA	NA	TRBV14	TRBJ2-1	CASSPGTALFMYEQFF	TGTGCCAGCAGCCCCGGGACGGCTCTCTTCATGTATGAGCAGTTCTTC
few	TRBD1	TRBV30	TRBJ1-3	CAYEGDRATQNGNTIYF	TGTGCCTACGAGGGGGACAGGGCCACCCAGAATGGAAACACCATATATTTT
many	NA	TRBV24-1	TRBJ1-2	CATSDHRTHGYTF	TGTGCCACCAGTGACCACCGGACTCATGGCTACACCTTC
few	NA	TRBV4-1	TRBJ2-7	CASRFLQDSYEQYF	TGCGCCAGCAGATTCCTACAGGACTCCTACGAGCAGTACTTC
NA	NA	TRBV3-1	TRBJ2-1	CASSQGGPIYNEQFF	TGTGCCAGCAGCCAAGGGGGGCCGATATACAATGAGCAGTTCTTC
few	TRBD1	TRBV19	TRBJ2-6	CASSITGAGANVLTF	TGTGCCAGTAGTATAACAGGGGCTGGGGCCAACGTCCTGACTTTC
many	TRBD1	TRBV6-1	TRBJ1-1	CASREGTANTEAFF	TGTGCCAGCAGAGAGGGGACAGCAAACACTGAAGCTTTCTTT
many	TRBD1	TRBV20-1	TRBJ2-3	CSARDNRGRPDTQYF	TGCAGTGCTAGAGATAACAGGGGGCGCCCAGATACGCAGTATTTT
NA	TRBD1	TRBV27	TRBJ2-1	CASSFPQGANREQFF	TGTGCCAGCAGTTTTCCCCAGGGGGCTAATCGGGAGCAGTTCTTC
many	NA	TRBV11-1	TRBJ2-1	CASSPVGHSSSYNEQFF	TGTGCCAGCAGCCCCGTCGGACATTCGAGCTCCTACAATGAGCAGTTCTTC
few	TRBD1	TRBV15	TRBJ1-5	CATSRDGTGSNQPQHF	TGTGCCACCAGCAGAGACGGGACAGGGAGCAATCAGCCCCAGCATTTT
NA	NA	TRBV6-1	TRBJ1-5	CASSDWQGYPQHF	TGTGCCAGCAGTGATTGGCAGGGGTACCCCCAGCATTTT
many	NA	TRBV12-3/TRBV12-4	TRBJ2-3	CASGKIDEPDTQYF	TGTGCCAGCGGAAAAATTGATGAGCCAGATACGCAGTATTTT
many	TRBD1	TRBV20-1	TRBJ1-4	CSVEGQGGKLFF	TGCAGTGTAGAGGGACAGGGCGGAAAACTGTTTTTT
once	TRBD2	TRBV20-1	TRBJ2-3	CSARGGLAGTQYF	TGCAGTGCTAGGGGGGGACTAGCGGGTACGCAGTATTTT
few	TRBD2	TRBV4-1	TRBJ2-7	CASSHPSAGGYEQYF	TGCGCCAGCAGCCACCCATCAGCGGGGGGATACGAGCAGTACTTC
many	NA	TRBV5-1	TRBJ2-4	CASSLDRLAKNIQYF	TGCGCCAGCAGCTTGGACAGGCTAGCCAAAAACATTCAGTACTTC
NA	NA	TRBV30	TRBJ2-5	CAWSYRIAQETQYF	TGTGCCTGGAGTTACAGGATAGCCCAAGAGACCCAGTACTTC
NA	NA	TRBV19	TRBJ1-2	CASSIEGDLYGYTF	TGTGCCAGTAGTATAGAGGGGGACCTCTATGGCTACACCTTC
few	NA	TRBV9	TRBJ1-1	CASSASLGRGTEAFF	TGTGCCAGCAGCGCCAGCTTAGGGAGGGGCACTGAAGCTTTCTTT
many	TRBD1	TRBV2	TRBJ2-7	CASRTGYGSYEQYF	TGTGCCAGCAGGACAGGGTACGGCTCCTACGAGCAGTACTTC
NA	NA	TRBV6-1	TRBJ1-6	CASTPPGRTSPLHF	TGTGCCAGCACCCCTCCGGGTAGGACTTCACCCCTCCACTTT
few	NA	TRBV30	TRBJ2-6	CAWSVGTGANVLTF	TGTGCCTGGAGTGTTGGGACGGGGGCCAACGTCCTGACTTTC
many	TRBD1	TRBV6-2/TRBV6-3	TRBJ2-1	CASSYSRTGAAYNEQFF	TGTGCCAGCAGTTACTCGAGGACAGGGGCGGCCTACAATGAGCAGTTCTTC
many	TRBD2	TRBV27	TRBJ2-1	CASRLGRGSYNEQFF	TGTGCCAGCAGATTAGGGAGGGGATCCTACAATGAGCAGTTCTTC
few	NA	TRBV12-5	TRBJ2-2	CASGFLIDGQTNTGELFF	TGTGCTAGTGGTTTCCTCATTGACGGACAGACAAACACCGGGGAGCTGTTTTTT
NA	TRBD2	TRBV20-1	TRBJ2-1	CSARSPGLAAYNEQFF	TGCAGTGCTAGGTCCCCGGGACTAGCCGCCTACAATGAGCAGTTCTTC
many	NA	TRBV3-1	TRBJ1-2	CASSHPDGLANYGYTF	TGTGCCAGCAGCCACCCGGACGGACTAGCTAACTATGGCTACACCTTC
many	NA	TRBV20-1	TRBJ2-3	CSAREPPDTQYF	TGCAGTGCTAGGGAACCGCCCGATACGCAGTATTTT
many	TRBD2	TRBV10-1	TRBJ2-1	CASSDSSGGSYNEQFF	TGCGCCAGCAGTGATTCTAGCGGGGGATCCTACAATGAGCAGTTCTTC
many	NA	TRBV12-3/TRBV12-4	TRBJ1-5	CASSLRGDSNQPQHF	TGTGCCAGCAGTTTGAGGGGGGATAGCAATCAGCCCCAGCATTTT
NA	NA	TRBV19	TRBJ2-2	CASEHNTGELFF	TGTGCCAGTGAACACAACACCGGGGAGCTGTTTTTT
many	NA	TRBV5-1	TRBJ2-7	CASSLARTEIYEQYF	TGCGCCAGCAGCTTGGCCAGGACAGAAATATACGAGCAGTACTTC
many	NA	TRBV12-3/TRBV12-4	TRBJ1-1	CASSLIRQKNTEAFF	TGTGCCAGCAGTTTGATCCGCCAGAAGAACACTGAAGCTTTCTTT
few	NA	TRBV4-2	TRBJ1-2	CASSQEMTRAYGYTF	TGTGCCAGCAGCCAAGAGATGACAAGGGCCTATGGCTACACCTTC
NA	NA	TRBV18	TRBJ2-5	CASSKTERQETQYF	TGTGCCAGCTCGAAGACAGAAAGACAAGAGACCCAGTACTTC
NA	TRBD2	TRBV29-1	TRBJ2-3	CSAGGTSGSRTDTQYF	TGCAGCGCCGGGGGGACTAGCGGATCCCGCACAGATACGCAGTATTTT
few	NA	TRBV7-9	TRBJ2-7	CASSPTGHPTYEQYF	TGTGCCAGCAGCCCTACGGGACACCCTACCTACGAGCAGTACTTC
few	NA	TRBV6-1	TRBJ1-1	CASSYLTGMTDTEAFF	TGTGCCAGCAGTTATCTCACAGGGATGACTGACACTGAAGCTTTCTTT
few	NA	TRBV29-1	TRBJ1-1	CSAPGGGNTEAFF	TGCAGCGCTCCCGGAGGGGGAAACACTGAAGCTTTCTTT
NA	NA	TRBV20-1	TRBJ1-6	CSAYPPRRGVGNSPLHF	TGCAGTGCTTATCCCCCCCGCAGGGGAGTGGGGAATTCACCCCTCCACTTT
NA	TRBD2	TRBV27	TRBJ2-3	CASRHLPGLELTDTQYF	TGTGCCAGCAGGCACCTCCCGGGACTAGAGTTGACAGATACGCAGTATTTT
NA	NA	TRBV15	TRBJ1-2	CATSRDPAGKGGYTF	TGTGCCACCAGCAGAGATCCCGCAGGAAAGGGAGGCTACACCTTC
many	NA	TRBV2	TRBJ1-1	CASSELQTEAFF	TGTGCCAGCAGTGAACTGCAAACTGAAGCTTTCTTT